The next 25 T cell receptor beta chains were all read from a single sample in a study of shared clonotypes between healthy human individuals. Naive CD8 cells were CD45RO-negative, positively selected for CCR7, excluding terminally differentiated effector memory CD45RA+ cells. Sequencing was performed with immunoSEQ multiplex PCR; in TCRdb, only in-frame clones are kept and a portion is missing. The data hold about 2.1 million clones, with about 93% observed a single time. Sequencing was carried out using naive CD8+ T cells from PBMCs. Source of these receptors: a young man in good health. Some clones in this sample may be carry-over from other donors' samples.

The genes are TRBV25-1 and TRBJ2-1, with TRBD2 matching 7 bases. The CDR3 runs to 14 residues. Trimming at V came to 6 bases and at J to 8 bases, leaving 10 bases not matched to a gene. The germline V gene encodes CDR1 MGHDK and CDR2 SYGVNS. In DNA, the CDR3 is TGTGCCAGCAGCAGAGGGGAGGGGACGGATGAGCAGTTCTTC. This sequence encodes CASSRGEGTDEQFF. Based on the CDR3 plus reference TRBV25-1 and TRBJ2-1, the full variable domain is EADIYQTPRYLVIGTGKKITLECSQTMGHDKMYWYQQDPGMELHLIHYSYGVNSTEKGDLSSESTVSRIRTEHFPLTLESARPSHTSQYLCASSRGEGTDEQFFGPGTRLTVL.

V is TRBV19 and J is TRBJ2-7; D may correspond to TRBD1 or TRBD2 (5 bases each). Germline CDR1 LNHDA, CDR2 SQIVND (reference sequence). The CDR3 consists of 15 residues. V dropped 4 bases and J dropped 5 bases, with 18 bases sitting between them. Here the CDR3 reads CASSNRDAERNEQYF. CDR3 DNA sequence: TGTGCCAGTAGTAACCGGGACGCCGAAAGGAACGAGCAGTACTTC.

This rearrangement joins TRBV11-2 to TRBJ2-7; D remains unclear. Germline V gene lookup returns CDR1 SGHAT and CDR2 FQNNGV. This CDR3 is 14 amino acids long. The V end lost 3 bases, the J end lost 0 bases, and 9 bases lay between the germline ends. The DNA for the CDR3 is TGTGCCAGCAGCTTTCGGTCCGGCTCCTACGAGCAGTACTTC. Its protein is CASSFRSGSYEQYF.

The gene calls are TRBV6-1 and TRBJ1-1; D may be TRBD1 (6 bases). V dropped 3 bases and J dropped 0 bases, with 14 bases sitting between them. Per germline, CDR1 MNHNS and CDR2 SASEGT. The CDR3 covers 16 residues. Written as DNA, the CDR3 is TGTGCCAGCAGTGAGGGACATATGGGGGTGAACACTGAAGCTTTCTTT. Residues: CASSEGHMGVNTEAFF.

The gene calls are TRBV7-9 and TRBJ2-5; 13 bases map to TRBD2. Germline CDR1 reads SEHNR; CDR2 reads FQNEAQ (reference sequence). The CDR3 length is 14 residues. Unmatched junction bases numbered 3, after V lost 10 bases and J lost 1 base. CDR3 DNA sequence: TGTGCCACCGGGACTAGCGGGACCCAAGAGACCCAGTACTTC. It specifies CATGTSGTQETQYF.

This chain uses TRBV25-1 with TRBJ1-2; D ambiguous. Germline CDR1 reads MGHDK; CDR2 reads SYGVNS. The CDR3 extends over 12 amino acids. V shed 2 bases and J shed 2 bases, with 3 bases lying between them. The CDR3 DNA follows: TGTGCCAGCAGTGAACCGAACTATGGCTACACCTTC. Protein: CASSEPNYGYTF.

The chain combines TRBV6-5 with TRBJ2-1; 14 nucleotides agree with TRBD2. The CDR3 contains 15 residues. After removal of 6 bases from V and 8 bases from J, the junction contained 6 bases not matched to a gene. The V gene's germline CDR1 is MNHEY and CDR2 SVGAGI. The CDR3 nucleotides read TGTGCCAGCAGGTCCGGGACTAGCGGGAGTTATGAGCAGTTCTTC. It specifies CASRSGTSGSYEQFF.

This chain uses TRBV9 with TRBJ2-5; 10 nucleotides agree with TRBD2. The CDR3 totals 16 residues. Germline assignment: CDR1 SGDLS and CDR2 YYNGEE. The V segment lost 3 bases and the J segment 4 bases; nucleotides outside the gene matches: 9. CDR3 region: CASSASPSGSSETQYF. The CDR3 DNA is TGTGCCAGCAGCGCCAGCCCTAGCGGGAGTTCAGAGACCCAGTACTTC.

This chain uses TRBV27 with TRBJ2-2; 10 bases agree with TRBD1. The germline CDR1 and CDR2 sequences are MNHEY and SMNVEV (reference sequence). V shed 7 bases, J shed 3 bases, and the junction held 8 bases outside the gene matches. The CDR3 loop spans 16 amino acids. CDR3 in DNA: TGTGCCAGCACCCCCCAGACAGGGGGCTACACCGGGGAGCTGTTTTTT. Translation gives CASTPQTGGYTGELFF.

The gene calls are TRBV27 and TRBJ2-1; no clear D. Deletions cut 5 bases from V and 8 bases from J, with 19 bases between. CDR3 length: 15 amino acids. Germline lookup yields CDR1 MNHEY and CDR2 SMNVEV (reference sequence). This CDR3 is CASSHSPRKEYEQFF. The CDR3 coding sequence is TGTGCCAGCAGTCATTCCCCCCGTAAAGAGTATGAGCAGTTCTTC.

This clone showed up just once. The chain joins TRBV29-1 to TRBJ2-7; 8 bases align to TRBD2. The CDR3 is 15 amino acids. Trimming removed 4 bases from V and 2 bases from J; junction bases left unmatched: 10. From germline, CDR1 is SQVTM and CDR2 ANQGSEA. CDR3 loop: CSVGSLGLDPYEQYF. CDR3 nucleotide sequence: TGCAGCGTTGGGTCCCTGGGACTAGATCCCTACGAGCAGTACTTC.

V and J are TRBV29-1 and TRBJ2-7; TRBD2 matches 8 bases. The V and J ends lost 0 bases and 6 bases, in that order; junction bases with no gene match: 10. Germline V CDR1 and CDR2: SQVTM, ANQGSEA. The CDR3 runs to 15 residues. The CDR3 here is CSVEDPRGLGREQYF. The CDR3, as DNA: TGCAGCGTTGAAGATCCGAGGGGACTAGGGCGCGAGCAGTACTTC.

The gene calls are TRBV28 and TRBJ1-5; 8 bases are shared with TRBD1. Germline CDR1 and CDR2: MDHEN and SYDVKM. Germline trimming cut 3 bases from V and 3 bases from J; bases unmatched to any gene: 4. CDR3 size: 15 residues. CDR3 bases: TGTGCCAGCAGTTTTGAGGACAGGGACAATCAGCCCCAGCATTTT. This sequence encodes CASSFEDRDNQPQHF.

This clone was found a few times. The chain employs TRBV7-9 and TRBJ1-1; maybe TRBD1 (5 bases). Germline values: CDR1 SEHNR, CDR2 FQNEAQ (reference sequence). The CDR3 spans 13 residues. The ends were cut back, 5 bases at V and 4 bases at J, with 11 bases in the middle. In DNA, the CDR3 is TGTGCCAGCAGCCCCACAGGTAGCACTGAAGCTTTCTTT. Its translation: CASSPTGSTEAFF.

This chain uses TRBV6-1 with TRBJ1-5; tentative D call: TRBD1 (5 bases). The CDR3 has 17 residues. Germline values: CDR1 MNHNS, CDR2 SASEGT. V was clipped by 3 bases and J by 5 bases, with 20 bases between them. CDR3 bases: TGTGCCAGCAGTGATAGGAATTACGAGGGGCCGTATCAGCCCCAGCATTTT. Translated, it gives CASSDRNYEGPYQPQHF.

The chain recombines TRBV4-2 with TRBJ2-1; TRBD1 matches 9 bases. J gave up 8 bases and V 3 bases, and 14 bases lay outside the gene matches. This CDR3 spans 17 amino acids. Looked up from germline, CDR1 is LGHNA and CDR2 is YNFKEQ. The CDR3 loop reads CASSHSRDRVQFDEQFF. DNA for the CDR3: TGTGCCAGCAGCCATTCCCGGGACAGGGTCCAATTTGATGAGCAGTTCTTC.

In the case of this clone: The sample holds other DNA sequences that translate to the same CDR3. The chain employs TRBV6-5 and TRBJ1-1, with a possible D match to TRBD1 (6 bases). The germline V gene has CDR1 MNHEY and CDR2 SVGAGI. The CDR3 runs 13 residues. V gave up 4 bases and J gave up 2 bases, with 8 bases separating them. This CDR3 reads CASSWDTNTEAFF. The DNA of the CDR3 is TGTGCCAGCAGTTGGGACACAAACACTGAAGCTTTCTTT.

This clone appeared once. V usage is TRBV19 and J usage is TRBJ1-2; D is uncertain. This CDR3 has 15 amino acids. V was trimmed by 3 bases and J by 2 bases, leaving 13 bases between them. In germline, CDR1 is LNHDA, CDR2 SQIVND (reference sequence). The DNA of the CDR3 is TGTGCCAGTAGTATCGGTACAGCAAGCAACTATGGCTACACCTTC. Translated: CASSIGTASNYGYTF.

V gene TRBV28 combines with J gene TRBJ1-6, with D perhaps matching TRBD1 (5 bases). Germline V gives CDR1 MDHEN, CDR2 SYDVKM. The CDR3 runs to 15 residues. V was clipped by 5 bases and J by 4 bases, with 12 bases between them. CDR3 region: CASSATAMYNSPLHF. The DNA of the CDR3 is TGTGCCAGCAGTGCGACAGCCATGTATAATTCACCCCTCCACTTT.

The chain couples TRBV19 to TRBJ1-2; D remains ambiguous. CDR1 and CDR2 from the germline V gene are LNHDA and SQIVND (reference sequence). V was pared by 2 bases and J by 0 bases, with 10 bases between. This CDR3 has 15 amino acids. The CDR3, as DNA: TGTGCCAGTAGTATATACAGTGCCACTAACTATGGCTACACCTTC. Translated: CASSIYSATNYGYTF.

V and J are TRBV29-1 and TRBJ2-7; 7 bases agree with TRBD2. The junction had 5 bases not matched to a gene; V was cut back by 4 bases and J by 2 bases. The CDR3 spans 13 residues. In germline, CDR1 is SQVTM, CDR2 ANQGSEA. The CDR3 here is CSVVLAPTYEQYF. CDR3 in DNA: TGCAGCGTTGTACTAGCGCCTACCTACGAGCAGTACTTC.

This clone was seen a handful of times. The V and J genes are TRBV6-1 and TRBJ2-3, with 7 bases lining up with TRBD2. J gave up 2 bases and V 6 bases, and 8 bases lay outside the gene matches. This CDR3 is 15 amino acids long. Germline V gives CDR1 MNHNS, CDR2 SASEGT. CDR3 protein: CASRRGDYLTDTQYF. CDR3 in DNA: TGTGCCAGCAGGAGAGGGGACTACCTCACAGATACGCAGTATTTT.

This chain uses TRBV28 with TRBJ2-7, with D possibly being TRBD2 (6 bases). Germline lookup yields CDR1 MDHEN and CDR2 SYDVKM. CDR3 size: 15 residues. V shed 8 bases and J shed 2 bases, with 19 bases lying between them. The CDR3 nucleotides are TGTGCCAGCGCAAATCGCCGGGAGCGTCCCTACGAGCAGTACTTC. This encodes CASANRRERPYEQYF.

This chain joins TRBV15 and TRBJ1-4; TRBD1 matches at 11 bases. Trimming cost V 2 bases and J 10 bases; bases outside gene matches: 6. Germline V gene sequence: CDR1 LNHNV, CDR2 YYDKDF (reference sequence). This CDR3 is 15 amino acids long. CDR3 sequence reads: CATSRPRDRGVKLFF. The CDR3 coding sequence is TGTGCCACCAGCAGACCTCGGGACAGGGGGGTAAAACTGTTTTTT.

The J gene is TRBJ2-7, the V gene TRBV27, with 8 bases fitting TRBD1. The CDR3 is made up of 14 amino acids. With 6 bases clipped from V and 2 bases from J, the junction kept 6 bases outside the gene matches. From germline, CDR1 is MNHEY and CDR2 SMNVEV (reference sequence). The CDR3 DNA reads TGTGCCAGCAGCGGGACAGGAAACCCCTACGAGCAGTACTTC. Encoded protein: CASSGTGNPYEQYF.